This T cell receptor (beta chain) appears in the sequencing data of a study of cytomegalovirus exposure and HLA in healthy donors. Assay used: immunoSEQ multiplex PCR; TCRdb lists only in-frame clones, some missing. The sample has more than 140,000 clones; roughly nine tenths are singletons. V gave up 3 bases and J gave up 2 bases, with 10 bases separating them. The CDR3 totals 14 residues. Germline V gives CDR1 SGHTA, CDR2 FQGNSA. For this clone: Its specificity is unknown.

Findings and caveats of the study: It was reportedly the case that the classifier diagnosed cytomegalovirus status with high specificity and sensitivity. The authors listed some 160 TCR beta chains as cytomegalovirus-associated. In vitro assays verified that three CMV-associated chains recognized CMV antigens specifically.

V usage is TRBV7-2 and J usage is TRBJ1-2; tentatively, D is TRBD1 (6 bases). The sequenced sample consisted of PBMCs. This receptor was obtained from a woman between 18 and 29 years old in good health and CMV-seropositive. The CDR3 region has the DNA TGTGCCAGCAGCTTTTACAGGGCAAACTATGGCTACACCTTC. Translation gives CASSFYRANYGYTF.